This T cell receptor beta chain was retrieved from a study of shared clonotypes between healthy human individuals. This clone was counted only a few times. The sample holds other DNA sequences that translate to the same CDR3. Germline V gives CDR1 SGHRS, CDR2 YFSETQ. This CDR3 comprises 14 residues. Trimming took off 2 bases at V and 1 base at J, with 9 bases between the two ends. TCRdb's copy holds only in-frame clones and misses some; the assay was immunoSEQ multiplex PCR. The sample has about 2.4 million clones; over 85% are singletons. This clonotype originated in a man aged 18 to 30 in good health. Some clones in this sample may be carry-over from other donors' samples. This chain connects TRBV5-1 to TRBJ1-1; maybe TRBD1 (5 bases). The sample taken for sequencing was naive CD4+ T cells from PBMCs. Subset indicated: CD45RA+ positively selected. The CDR3 region has the DNA TGCGCCAGCAGCTTAGACAGATCGAACACTGAAGCTTTCTTT. Translation: CASSLDRSNTEAFF.